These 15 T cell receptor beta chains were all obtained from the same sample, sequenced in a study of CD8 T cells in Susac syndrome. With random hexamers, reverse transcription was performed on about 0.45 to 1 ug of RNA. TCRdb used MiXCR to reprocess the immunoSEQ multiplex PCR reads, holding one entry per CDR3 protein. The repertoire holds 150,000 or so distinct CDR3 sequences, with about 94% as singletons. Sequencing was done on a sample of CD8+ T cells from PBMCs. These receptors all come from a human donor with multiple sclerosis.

CDR3 DNA sequence: TGCAGTGCTAGAGAGCAGGGCTACGAGCAGTACTTC. It yields the protein CSAREQGYEQYF. This chain uses TRBV20-1 with TRBJ2-7; maybe TRBD1 (5 bases). Looked up from germline, CDR1 is DFQATT and CDR2 is SNEGSKA (reference sequence). This CDR3 has 12 residues. With 0 bases removed from V and 3 bases from J, the gap between germline ends came to 6 bases.

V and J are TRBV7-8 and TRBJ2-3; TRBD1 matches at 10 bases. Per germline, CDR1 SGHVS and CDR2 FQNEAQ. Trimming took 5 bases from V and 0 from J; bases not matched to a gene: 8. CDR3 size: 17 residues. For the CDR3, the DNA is TGTGCCAGCAGCGTCGGGACAGGGGCCGCTAGCACAGATACGCAGTATTTT. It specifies CASSVGTGAASTDTQYF.

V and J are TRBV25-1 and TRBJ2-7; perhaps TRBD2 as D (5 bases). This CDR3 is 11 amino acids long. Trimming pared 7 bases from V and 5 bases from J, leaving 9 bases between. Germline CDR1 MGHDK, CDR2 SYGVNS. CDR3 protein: CASNFGDEQYF. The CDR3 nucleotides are TGTGCCAGCAATTTCGGGGACGAGCAGTACTTC.

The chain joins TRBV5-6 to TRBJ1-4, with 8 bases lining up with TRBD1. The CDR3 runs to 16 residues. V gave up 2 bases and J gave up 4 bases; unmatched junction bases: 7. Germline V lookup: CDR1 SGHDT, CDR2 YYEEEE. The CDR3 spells CASSFLRDRINEKLFF. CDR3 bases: TGTGCCAGCAGCTTTCTCCGGGACAGGATTAATGAAAAACTGTTTTTT.

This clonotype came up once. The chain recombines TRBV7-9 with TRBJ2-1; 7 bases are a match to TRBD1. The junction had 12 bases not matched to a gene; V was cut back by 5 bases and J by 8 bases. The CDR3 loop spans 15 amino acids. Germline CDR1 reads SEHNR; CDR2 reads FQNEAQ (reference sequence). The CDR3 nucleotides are TGTGCCAGCAGCCCACAGGGGAGAGGTCGGGATGAGCAGTTCTTC. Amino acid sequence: CASSPQGRGRDEQFF.

The CDR3 spells CSANPLADNEQFF. CDR3 bases: TGCAGTGCCAATCCCCTAGCAGACAATGAGCAGTTCTTC. The chain is built from TRBV20-1 and TRBJ2-1, with a possible D match to TRBD2 (5 bases). CDR1 and CDR2 (germline): DFQATT, SNEGSKA (reference sequence). The length of the CDR3 is 13 residues. Trimming cost V 6 bases and J 5 bases, with 14 bases left between them.

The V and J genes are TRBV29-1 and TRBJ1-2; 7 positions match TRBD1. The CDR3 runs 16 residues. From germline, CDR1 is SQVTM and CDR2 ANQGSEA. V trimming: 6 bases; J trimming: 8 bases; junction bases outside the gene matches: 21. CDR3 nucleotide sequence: TGCAGCGTGCCTGGGCAGGGACAGACCCTTATGCAAGGCTACACCTTC. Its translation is CSVPGQGQTLMQGYTF.

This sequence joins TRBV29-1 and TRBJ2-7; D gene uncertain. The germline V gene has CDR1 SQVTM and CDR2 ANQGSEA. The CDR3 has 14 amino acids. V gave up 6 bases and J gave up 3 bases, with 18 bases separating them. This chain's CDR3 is CSVLSSSRHYEQYF. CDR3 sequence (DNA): TGCAGCGTCCTTTCATCGAGTCGACACTACGAGCAGTACTTC.

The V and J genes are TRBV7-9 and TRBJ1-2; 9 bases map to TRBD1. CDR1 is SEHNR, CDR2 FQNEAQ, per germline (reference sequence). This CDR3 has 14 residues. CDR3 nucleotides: TGTATCAGCAGCTTAGGACAGGGGACCTATGGCTACACCTTC. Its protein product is CISSLGQGTYGYTF. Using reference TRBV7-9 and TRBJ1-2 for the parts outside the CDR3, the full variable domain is DTGVSQNPRHKITKRGQNVTFRCDPISEHNRLYWYRQTLGQGPEFLTYFQNEAQLEKSRLLSDRFSAERPKGSFSTLEIQRTEQGDSAMYLCISSLGQGTYGYTFGSGTRLTVV.

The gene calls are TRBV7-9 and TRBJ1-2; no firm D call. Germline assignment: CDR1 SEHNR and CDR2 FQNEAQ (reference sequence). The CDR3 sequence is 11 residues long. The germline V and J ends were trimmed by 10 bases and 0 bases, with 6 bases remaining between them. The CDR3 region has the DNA TGTGCCACCTATGCTAACTATGGCTACACCTTC. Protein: CATYANYGYTF.

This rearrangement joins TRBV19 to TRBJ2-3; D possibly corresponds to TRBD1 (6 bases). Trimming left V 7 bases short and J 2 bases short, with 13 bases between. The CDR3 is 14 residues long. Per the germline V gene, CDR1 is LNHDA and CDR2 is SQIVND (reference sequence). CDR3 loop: CASNEDSITDTQYF. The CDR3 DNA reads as TGTGCCAGTAATGAGGACAGTATCACAGATACGCAGTATTTT.

Here the CDR3 reads CSLGVLNYGYTF. CDR3 in DNA: TGCAGCCTCGGGGTTCTAAACTATGGCTACACCTTC. The chain joins TRBV20-1 to TRBJ1-2; no reliable D call. In germline, CDR1 is DFQATT, CDR2 SNEGSKA (reference sequence). The CDR3 totals 12 residues.

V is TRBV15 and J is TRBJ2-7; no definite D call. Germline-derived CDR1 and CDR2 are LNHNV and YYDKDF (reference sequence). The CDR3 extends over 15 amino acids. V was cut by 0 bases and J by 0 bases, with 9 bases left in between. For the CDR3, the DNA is TGTGCCACCAGCAGAGATCGCAGCGTCTCCTACGAGCAGTACTTC. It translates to CATSRDRSVSYEQYF.

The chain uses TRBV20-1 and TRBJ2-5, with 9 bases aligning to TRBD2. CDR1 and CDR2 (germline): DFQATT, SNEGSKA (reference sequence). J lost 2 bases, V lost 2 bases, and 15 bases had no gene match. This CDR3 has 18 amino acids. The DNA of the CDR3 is TGCAGTGCTAGACCACCTTGGCTAGCGGGGCAGGAACAAGAGACCCAGTACTTC. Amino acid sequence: CSARPPWLAGQEQETQYF.

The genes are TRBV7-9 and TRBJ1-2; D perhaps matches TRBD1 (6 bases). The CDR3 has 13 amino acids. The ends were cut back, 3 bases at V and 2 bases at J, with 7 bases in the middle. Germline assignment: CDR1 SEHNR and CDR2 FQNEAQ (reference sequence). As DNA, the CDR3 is TGTGCCAGCAGCTTCGACAGGAACTATGGCTACACCTTC. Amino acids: CASSFDRNYGYTF.